The rows below give T cell receptor beta chains drawn from one sample of a study of early T cells in non-severe SARS-CoV-2 infection. MiXCR was run by TCRdb on the 5' RACE reads, yielding one entry per CDR3 protein. The top ten hold under 9.5% of the sample, which has more than 40,000 distinct CDR3 sequences, under 7.5% seen once. Sequenced sample: whole blood. All receptors come from an adult who was a healthcare worker with PCR-confirmed SARS-CoV-2 infection or an uninfected control (not recorded which). Both conserved end residues are part of each CDR3. The D gene is left open where the match is weak. Size values are once, few and many counts, or a class for expanded clones, and some rows have none.

j_gene	abundance	d_gene	v_gene	CDR3nt	CDR3aa
TRBJ2-7	-	-	TRBV20-1	TGCAGTGCTCGGAAATTGACAGCCGACTCCTACGAGCAGTACTTC	CSARKLTADSYEQYF
TRBJ2-5	-	TRBD2	TRBV27	TGTGCCAGCAGTCCGAGCGGGGGGGCCGGAGAGACCCAGTACTTC	CASSPSGGAGETQYF
TRBJ1-1	many	TRBD1	TRBV10-3	TGTGCCATCAGAGACAGGGGATTAAATACTGAAGCTTTCTTT	CAIRDRGLNTEAFF
TRBJ1-2	-	TRBD1	TRBV7-2	TGTGCCAGCAGCTTTAAGCCAGGGGGTAATGGCTACACCTTC	CASSFKPGGNGYTF
TRBJ1-5	many	-	TRBV5-6	TGTGCCAGCAGCTTGGCAGGGTACAACCAGCCCCAGCATTTT	CASSLAGYNQPQHF
TRBJ2-2	many	-	TRBV21-1	TGTGCCAGCAGTACCCAGCCCCCGAACACCGGGGAGCTGTTTTTT	CASSTQPPNTGELFF
TRBJ1-5	-	-	TRBV20-1	TGCAGTGCTAGGCTCCCGGGAGCACCTAGCAATCAGCCCCAGCATTTT	CSARLPGAPSNQPQHF
TRBJ2-6	-	-	TRBV4-3	TGCGCCAGCAGCCAAGACAGCTCTGGGGCCAACGTCCTGACTTTC	CASSQDSSGANVLTF
TRBJ2-3	-	-	TRBV7-2	TGTGCCAGCAGCTACGTCAGCTGGGGCGCAGATACGCAGTATTTT	CASSYVSWGADTQYF
TRBJ2-5	-	-	TRBV27	TGTGCCAGCAGTTTAACGGTCCCTATAGAAGAGACCCAGTACTTC	CASSLTVPIEETQYF
TRBJ1-2	many	-	TRBV6-5	TGTGCCAGCAGTTACTCGATCATGGAAGGCTACACCTTC	CASSYSIMEGYTF
TRBJ2-3	many	-	TRBV5-1	TGCGCCAGCAGCTCTCCCAAGCGGCAGGCCGAACTCACAGATACGCAGTATTTT	CASSSPKRQAELTDTQYF
TRBJ1-3	many	-	TRBV29-1	TGCAGCGTTTATAACTCTGGAAACACCATATATTTT	CSVYNSGNTIYF
TRBJ1-4	few	-	TRBV6-5	TGTGCCAGCAGGAAGGGGGAACGGGCAGGGGCCTTCGGAGAGACTAATGAAAAACTGTTTTTT	CASRKGERAGAFGETNEKLFF
TRBJ2-5	-	-	TRBV29-1	TGCAGTACAGAGACCCAGTACTTC	CSTETQYF
TRBJ1-2	many	-	TRBV28	TGTGCCAGCAGTTTCTTGAGGTGGGGCTACACCTTC	CASSFLRWGYTF
TRBJ2-3	many	TRBD1	TRBV24-1	TGTGCCACCAGCGGGACAGGGCTAATCACAGATACGCAGTATTTT	CATSGTGLITDTQYF
TRBJ2-3	-	TRBD2	TRBV4-3	TGCGCCAGCAGCCAAGATTTAGCGGGGGCGTTCACAGATACGCAGTATTTT	CASSQDLAGAFTDTQYF
TRBJ2-2	many	-	TRBV12-3/TRBV12-4	TGTGCCACCCAACTACAGAGGAACACCGGGGAGCTGTTTTTT	CATQLQRNTGELFF
TRBJ1-1	many	-	TRBV29-1	TGCAGCGTTGTCAGGAACACTGAAGCTTTCTTT	CSVVRNTEAFF
TRBJ2-7	many	-	TRBV3-1	TGTGCCAGCAGCCCTCGAGAGGGTGACTACGAGCAGTACTTC	CASSPREGDYEQYF
TRBJ1-2	-	TRBD1	TRBV7-6	TGTGCCAGCAGCCCTCAGACAGGGAACTATGGCTACACCTTC	CASSPQTGNYGYTF
TRBJ1-6	many	TRBD1	TRBV7-8	TGTGCCAGCGGAAGACAGGGGAATTATAATTCACCCCTCCACTTT	CASGRQGNYNSPLHF
TRBJ2-1	-	TRBD1	TRBV3-1	TGTGCCAGCAGCTCACCCGGGACAGGGGAGGATGAGCAGTTCTTC	CASSSPGTGEDEQFF
TRBJ2-5	-	-	TRBV20-1	TGCAGTCTTTTACCCGGGATCCAAGAGACCCAGTACTTC	CSLLPGIQETQYF
TRBJ2-1	many	TRBD1	TRBV11-1	TGTGCCAGCAGCGAAGGACAGGGCCAGGAGCAGTTCTTC	CASSEGQGQEQFF
TRBJ2-7	-	-	TRBV10-2	TGCGCCAGCAGTCCACAGGGCGGGGAGCAGTACTTC	CASSPQGGEQYF
TRBJ2-3	few	-	TRBV9	TGTGCCAGCAGCGTTGAACAGGGCACGCAGTATTTT	CASSVEQGTQYF
TRBJ2-5	few	-	TRBV6-5	TGTGCCAGCAGGCCTGGCGCTTTCCAAGAGACCCAGTACTTC	CASRPGAFQETQYF
TRBJ2-7	few	-	TRBV2	TGTGCCAGCAGTGGGACAGTAGGATACGAGCAGTACTTC	CASSGTVGYEQYF
TRBJ2-7	-	-	TRBV6-2/TRBV6-3	TGTGCCATCCCCCTTTGGAAGGCCGAGCAGTACTTC	CAIPLWKAEQYF
TRBJ2-1	-	TRBD1	TRBV10-3	TGTGCCATCATGGGGGACAGGGACATGAATGAGCAGTTCTTC	CAIMGDRDMNEQFF
TRBJ2-7	-	-	TRBV9	TGTGCCAGCAGCGCCGGGACTGATACCAACGAGCAGTACTTC	CASSAGTDTNEQYF